The 31 T cell receptor beta chains given below trace back to one sample, sequenced in a study of shared clonotypes between healthy human individuals. Clones were sequenced by immunoSEQ multiplex PCR, and TCRdb holds only the in-frame ones, with some missing. The sample carries some 380,000 clones, 96% recorded once. The sequencing sample was made of memory CD8+ T cells sorted from blood. Subset meaning: CD45RO+ cells pooled with CCR7-negative TemRA cells. These TCRs come from a man aged 25 to 40 in good health.

V is TRBV4-1 and J is TRBJ2-1, with D hard to call. Deletions cut 4 bases from V and 12 bases from J, with 13 bases between. CDR1 MGHRA and CDR2 YSYEKL come from the germline V gene. The CDR3 contains 12 residues. The CDR3, as DNA: TGCGCCAGCAGCCGTGTGGGTGAATGGCAGTTCTTC. Amino acid sequence: CASSRVGEWQFF.

This clone was found a few times. This chain joins TRBV14 and TRBJ2-7; tentative D call: TRBD2 (5 bases). Per germline, CDR1 SGHDN and CDR2 FVKESK. The CDR3 length is 14 residues. V was trimmed by 1 base and J by 3 bases, leaving 10 bases between them. CDR3 region: CASSQGGRDYEQYF. As DNA, the CDR3 is TGTGCCAGCAGCCAAGGTGGGAGAGACTACGAGCAGTACTTC. Full variable domain (missing parts from reference TRBV14 and TRBJ2-7): EAGVTQFPSHSVIEKGQTVTLRCDPISGHDNLYWYRRVMGKEIKFLLHFVKESKQDESGMPNNRFLAERTGGTYSTLKVQPAELEDSGVYFCASSQGGRDYEQYFGPGTRLTVT.

J is TRBJ2-1 and V is TRBV6-5; 11 bases align to TRBD2. Germline assignment: CDR1 MNHEY and CDR2 SVGAGI. The V gene end was trimmed by 0 bases and the J gene end by 7 bases; junction bases not matched to a gene: 2. This CDR3 is built from 15 residues. Here the CDR3 reads CASSYSSGRANEQFF. CDR3 nucleotide sequence: TGTGCCAGCAGTTACTCTAGCGGGAGGGCGAATGAGCAGTTCTTC.

V and J are TRBV5-4 and TRBJ2-7; D perhaps matches TRBD1 (6 bases). The CDR3 totals 14 residues. Germline V gene sequence: CDR1 SGHNT, CDR2 YYREEE (reference sequence). Trimming pared 0 bases from V and 0 bases from J, leaving 7 bases between. CDR3 protein: CASSLEGDSYEQYF. CDR3 DNA: TGTGCCAGCAGCTTGGAGGGGGACTCCTACGAGCAGTACTTC.

The chain couples TRBV29-1 to TRBJ2-7; D unresolved. CDR3 length equals 11 residues. V lost 5 bases and J lost 2, with 7 bases in between. Germline-derived CDR1 and CDR2 are SQVTM and ANQGSEA. The CDR3 loop reads CSVSTTYEQYF. As DNA, the CDR3 is TGCAGCGTTTCGACAACCTACGAGCAGTACTTC.

This clone was observed a handful of times. The chain has TRBV10-3 and TRBJ1-5, with no clear D. This CDR3 region has 13 residues. With 0 bases removed from V and 6 bases from J, the gap between germline ends came to 6 bases. The germline gives CDR1 ENHRY, CDR2 SYGVKD. CDR3: CAISESRVQPQHF. Written as DNA, the CDR3 is TGTGCCATCAGTGAGTCGAGGGTTCAGCCCCAGCATTTT.

The chain is built from TRBV4-2 and TRBJ2-3; 14 nucleotides match TRBD2. After removal of 2 bases from V and 1 base from J, the junction contained 20 bases not matched to a gene. This CDR3 has 23 amino acids. Germline assignment: CDR1 LGHNA and CDR2 YNFKEQ. This CDR3 reads CASSQLGQYGTSGSRGGTDTQYF. CDR3 in DNA: TGTGCCAGCAGCCAACTAGGTCAGTATGGGACTAGCGGGAGTAGAGGGGGCACAGATACGCAGTATTTT.

The rearrangement joins TRBV4-1 to TRBJ2-3; 7 bases fit TRBD2. Germline values: CDR1 MGHRA, CDR2 YSYEKL. The ends lost 4 bases at V and 6 bases at J; junction bases unmatched: 7. This CDR3 region has 14 residues. CDR3 in amino acids: CASSRTGAGDTQYF. CDR3 nucleotides: TGCGCCAGCAGCCGTACGGGAGCGGGGGATACGCAGTATTTT.

V gene TRBV4-1 combines with J gene TRBJ2-1; TRBD1 might be the D (6 bases). The V end lost 2 bases, the J end lost 12 bases, and 14 bases lay between the germline ends. The CDR3 consists of 13 residues. The germline V gene has CDR1 MGHRA and CDR2 YSYEKL. The CDR3 protein is CASSQSTGQRQFF. As DNA, the CDR3 is TGCGCCAGCAGCCAATCCACAGGGCAGAGGCAGTTCTTC.

Comment on this clone: The sample holds other DNA sequences that translate to the same CDR3. The chain uses TRBV5-1 and TRBJ1-2; TRBD1 aligns across 8 bases. The CDR3 loop spans 14 amino acids. Trimming removed 2 bases from V and 8 bases from J; junction bases left unmatched: 8. Germline CDR1 and CDR2: SGHRS and YFSETQ. This CDR3 is CASSLATGGSGYTF. CDR3 sequence (DNA): TGCGCCAGCAGCTTAGCTACAGGGGGTTCGGGCTACACCTTC. The full variable domain, with the rest looked up from reference TRBV5-1 and TRBJ1-2, is KAGVTQTPRYLIKTRGQQVTLSCSPISGHRSVSWYQQTPGQGLQFLFEYFSETQRNKGNFPGRFSGRQFSNSRSEMNVSTLELGDSALYLCASSLATGGSGYTFGSGTRLTVV.

The J gene is TRBJ2-1, the V gene TRBV10-3, with D uncertain. CDR1 and CDR2 from the germline V gene are ENHRY and SYGVKD. The CDR3 spans 14 residues. Between the trimmed V and J ends, which lost 2 bases and 4 bases, there was a span of 9 bases. Here the CDR3 reads CAISEKGTYNEQFF. The DNA for the CDR3 is TGTGCCATCAGTGAGAAGGGTACTTACAATGAGCAGTTCTTC.

For the CDR3, the DNA is TGTGCCAGTAGTCCCCTCTCAGCGGGAGGCTCCTACAATGAGCAGTTCTTC. It yields the protein CASSPLSAGGSYNEQFF. The chain has TRBV19 and TRBJ2-1; 9 bases are shared with TRBD2. The CDR3 covers 17 residues. CDR1 and CDR2 (germline): LNHDA, SQIVND (reference sequence). V was pared by 5 bases and J by 0 bases, with 8 bases of the junction left unmatched.

Only a few counts were recorded for this clone. The chain joins TRBV7-9 to TRBJ1-1; D remains ambiguous. V was shortened by 1 base and J by 5 bases, with 8 bases between the two germline ends. The CDR3 has 13 residues. The V gene's germline CDR1 is SEHNR and CDR2 FQNEAQ (reference sequence). The CDR3 loop reads CASSLGVRTEAFF. For the CDR3, the DNA is TGTGCCAGCAGCTTAGGAGTCCGAACTGAAGCTTTCTTT. Based on the CDR3 plus reference TRBV7-9 and TRBJ1-1, the full variable domain is DTGVSQNPRHKITKRGQNVTFRCDPISEHNRLYWYRQTLGQGPEFLTYFQNEAQLEKSRLLSDRFSAERPKGSFSTLEIQRTEQGDSAMYLCASSLGVRTEAFFGQGTRLTVV.

The gene calls are TRBV29-1 and TRBJ2-1, with TRBD1 matching over 9 bases. This CDR3 comprises 18 residues. V gave up 5 bases and J gave up 6 bases; unmatched junction bases: 20. In germline, CDR1 is SQVTM, CDR2 ANQGSEA. As DNA, the CDR3 is TGCAGCGTTTCGGGACAGGGTAGGACGTCAGGGGCCTTCAATGAGCAGTTCTTC. It specifies CSVSGQGRTSGAFNEQFF.

This chain uses TRBV9 with TRBJ2-7; the match to TRBD1 covers 8 bases. The length of the CDR3 is 13 residues. Germline CDR1 reads SGDLS; CDR2 reads YYNGEE. Trimming cost V 1 base and J 5 bases; bases outside gene matches: 2. The CDR3 loop reads CASSVRTGNEQYF. CDR3 coding DNA: TGTGCCAGCAGCGTAAGGACAGGGAACGAGCAGTACTTC.

V usage is TRBV6-5 and J usage is TRBJ2-5; possibly TRBD2 for D (5 bases). Germline V CDR1 and CDR2: MNHEY, SVGAGI. CDR3 length: 15 residues. Trimming removed 0 bases at V and 2 bases at J, with 10 bases between. CDR3 protein: CASSYSGALQETQYF. CDR3 DNA sequence: TGTGCCAGCAGTTACTCGGGAGCGCTTCAAGAGACCCAGTACTTC.

CDR3: CASSPYTGGSYEQYF. CDR3 sequence (DNA): TGTGCCAGCTCACCGTACACGGGAGGATCCTACGAGCAGTACTTC. The V and J genes are TRBV18 and TRBJ2-7; 7 positions match TRBD2. Germline-derived CDR1 and CDR2 are KGHSH and LQKENI. The J segment lost 1 base and the V segment lost 3 bases, leaving 6 bases of the junction unmatched. The CDR3 covers 15 residues.

Only one count was recorded for this clone. This chain links TRBV27 with TRBJ2-3; 8 bases map to TRBD2. Germline V gives CDR1 MNHEY, CDR2 SMNVEV (reference sequence). V was pared by 2 bases and J by 5 bases, with 3 bases of the junction left unmatched. This CDR3 region has 14 residues. In DNA, the CDR3 is TGTGCCAGCAGTTTAACTAGCGGAAGAGATACGCAGTATTTT. Translating it yields CASSLTSGRDTQYF.

The J gene is TRBJ2-1, the V gene TRBV7-9, with a tentative D call TRBD2 (7 bases). From germline, CDR1 is SEHNR and CDR2 FQNEAQ (reference sequence). The CDR3 is 14 residues long. Trimming stripped 0 bases from V and 7 bases from J, with 10 bases between. In nucleotides, the CDR3 is TGTGCCAGCAGCTTAGCGGGAGGGGGTAATGAGCAGTTCTTC. Translating gives CASSLAGGGNEQFF.

The CDR3 DNA reads as TGTGCAAGTCGCTTAGCGACGAGTGGGTGGCGGGCACCGGTACAAGAGACCCAGTACTTC. Protein: CASRLATSGWRAPVQETQYF. This chain links TRBV12-2 with TRBJ2-5; the table calls TRBD2, which could not be checked here. TRBV12-2 is listed as a pseudogene. The CDR3 is 20 residues long.

The gene calls are TRBV27 and TRBJ1-5; D may be TRBD1 (6 bases). Germline-derived CDR1 and CDR2 are MNHEY and SMNVEV (reference sequence). Trimming removed 0 bases at V and 7 bases at J, with 13 bases between. The CDR3 has 15 amino acids. The CDR3 nucleotides read TGTGCCAGCAGTTTATCGGGGGGGCCGGGGCAGCCCCAGCATTTT. It yields the protein CASSLSGGPGQPQHF.

On this clone itself: This specimen includes other DNA sequences encoding the same CDR3. The chain recombines TRBV18 with TRBJ2-7; D not resolved. The CDR3 loop spans 12 amino acids. Germline CDR1 reads KGHSH; CDR2 reads LQKENI. Between the trimmed V and J ends, which lost 3 bases and 4 bases, there was a span of 7 bases. CDR3 amino acids: CASSPGLYEQYF. The CDR3 nucleotides are TGTGCCAGCTCACCCGGGCTTTACGAGCAGTACTTC.

This chain joins TRBV10-3 and TRBJ1-3; possible D gene TRBD1, 6 bases. Per the germline V gene, CDR1 is ENHRY and CDR2 is SYGVKD. With 7 bases removed from V and 4 bases from J, the gap between germline ends came to 11 bases. This CDR3 spans 13 amino acids. The CDR3 here is CAIMGASGNTIYF. For the CDR3, the DNA is TGTGCCATCATGGGGGCCTCGGGAAACACCATATATTTT.

This chain uses TRBV15 with TRBJ2-7; 11 bases line up with TRBD2. Germline V gives CDR1 LNHNV, CDR2 YYDKDF (reference sequence). This CDR3 region has 21 residues. The junction had 24 bases not matched to a gene; V was cut back by 2 bases and J by 6 bases. The CDR3 nucleotides are TGTGCCACCAGCAGACGACCCCCGGGACAGGGTCAAGTAGCGGGAGGGGGCGAGCAGTACTTC. It translates to CATSRRPPGQGQVAGGGEQYF. Together with reference TRBV15 and TRBJ2-7, the CDR3 gives the full variable domain: DAMVIQNPRYQVTQFGKPVTLSCSQTLNHNVMYWYQQKSSQAPKLLFHYYDKDFNNEADTPDNFQSRRPNTSFCFLDIRSPGLGDTAMYLCATSRRPPGQGQVAGGGEQYFGPGTRLTVT.

The chain has TRBV20-1 and TRBJ2-5; 8 bases are shared with TRBD2. Per the germline V gene, CDR1 is DFQATT and CDR2 is SNEGSKA (reference sequence). The trim removed 7 bases at V and 8 bases at J, leaving 6 bases unmatched. CDR3 size: 11 residues. CDR3 loop: CSGVAGRTQYF. In nucleotides, the CDR3 is TGCAGTGGGGTAGCGGGGCGAACCCAGTACTTC.

The chain is built from TRBV2 and TRBJ2-7; D remains ambiguous. V lost 5 bases, J lost 6 bases, and 5 bases lay in between. This CDR3 is 10 amino acids long. Germline values: CDR1 SNHLY, CDR2 FYNNEI. Here the CDR3 DNA reads TGTGCCAGCAGTTCCATCGAGCAGTACTTC. It specifies CASSSIEQYF.

The chain uses TRBV28 and TRBJ2-5; D remains ambiguous. V lost 4 bases, J lost 2 bases, and 14 bases lay in between. The CDR3 runs to 15 residues. Germline CDR1 and CDR2: MDHEN and SYDVKM. The CDR3 region has the DNA TGTGCCAGCAGTTCCCCACAGACACCGCAAGAGACCCAGTACTTC. Translated: CASSSPQTPQETQYF.

The chain links TRBV5-4 to TRBJ2-7; tentative D call: TRBD1 (5 bases). The V gene's germline CDR1 is SGHNT and CDR2 YYREEE (reference sequence). There are 13 residues in the CDR3. V was cut by 1 base and J by 6 bases, with 11 bases left in between. Here the CDR3 reads CASSLPGKGEQYF. In DNA form, the CDR3 reads TGTGCCAGCAGCTTGCCAGGGAAAGGCGAGCAGTACTTC.

On this clone: The same CDR3 also results from other DNA sequences found in this sample. This rearrangement joins TRBV5-1 to TRBJ2-5; 9 bases are shared with TRBD2. Germline CDR1 SGHRS, CDR2 YFSETQ. Trimming removed 3 bases from V and 1 base from J; junction bases left unmatched: 1. CDR3 length: 14 residues. As DNA, the CDR3 is TGCGCCAGCAGCTCGACTAGCGGCCAAGAGACCCAGTACTTC. Its translation is CASSSTSGQETQYF.

The chain uses TRBV5-6 and TRBJ2-1; the match to TRBD2 covers 12 bases. The CDR3 is 15 residues long. The V and J ends lost 1 base and 12 bases, in that order; junction bases with no gene match: 8. Per the germline V gene, CDR1 is SGHDT and CDR2 is YYEEEE. In DNA, the CDR3 is TGTGCCAGCAGCTTGAACGGACTAGCGGGAACAGCGCAGTTCTTC. It specifies CASSLNGLAGTAQFF. The full variable domain, with the rest looked up from reference TRBV5-6 and TRBJ2-1, is DAGVTQSPTHLIKTRGQQVTLRCSPKSGHDTVSWYQQALGQGPQFIFQYYEEEERQRGNFPDRFSGHQFPNYSSELNVNALLLGDSALYLCASSLNGLAGTAQFFGPGTRLTVL.

This rearrangement joins TRBV2 to TRBJ2-7; TRBD1 is a possible D gene (5 bases). Germline values: CDR1 SNHLY, CDR2 FYNNEI. The CDR3 contains 12 residues. V was pared by 6 bases and J by 6 bases, with 12 bases between. The CDR3 spells CASRASTVEQYF. In DNA form, the CDR3 reads TGTGCCAGCAGAGCGTCGACAGTCGAGCAGTACTTC. Full variable domain (rest looked up from reference TRBV2 and TRBJ2-7): EPEVTQTPSHQVTQMGQEVILRCVPISNHLYFYWYRQILGQKVEFLVSFYNNEISEKSEIFDDQFSVERPDGSNFTLKIRSTKLEDSAMYFCASRASTVEQYFGPGTRLTVT.